Shown below are 17 T cell receptor beta chains from a single sample sequenced in a study of shared clonotypes between healthy human individuals. The naive CD8 fraction comprised CD45RO-negative cells positively selected for CCR7 and excluded terminally differentiated effector memory CD45RA+ cells. Only in-frame clones appear in the TCRdb table, and some are missing; sequencing was by immunoSEQ multiplex PCR. The table lists millions of clones, about 95% of them singletons. Input material: naive CD8+ T cells sorted from blood. Source of these receptors: a man aged 18 to 35 in good health.

This clone has a handful of counts. This rearrangement joins TRBV6-4 to TRBJ2-5, with 9 bases lining up with TRBD1. Germline V gene sequence: CDR1 MRHNA, CDR2 SNTAGT. The CDR3 has 15 residues. V was pared by 4 bases and J by 4 bases, with 7 bases of the junction left unmatched. This CDR3 is CASSGETGGGETQYF. Written as DNA, the CDR3 is TGTGCCAGCAGTGGGGAGACAGGGGGAGGAGAGACCCAGTACTTC.

The CDR3 here is CASSLLVIMNTEAFF. The CDR3 DNA reads as TGTGCCAGCAGTTTGTTAGTTATCATGAACACTGAAGCTTTCTTT. This chain connects TRBV2 to TRBJ1-1; D not resolved. Germline assignment: CDR1 SNHLY and CDR2 FYNNEI. The germline V and J ends were trimmed by 5 bases and 0 bases, with 13 bases remaining between them. The length of the CDR3 is 15 residues. The variable domain in full, with the rest retrieved from reference TRBV2 and TRBJ1-1, is EPEVTQTPSHQVTQMGQEVILRCVPISNHLYFYWYRQILGQKVEFLVSFYNNEISEKSEIFDDQFSVERPDGSNFTLKIRSTKLEDSAMYFCASSLLVIMNTEAFFGQGTRLTVV.

Points on this clone: Other DNA sequences in this sample translate to the same CDR3. The J gene is TRBJ1-1, the V gene TRBV7-8, with a tentative D call TRBD1 (5 bases). The CDR3 is 15 residues long. V was clipped by 1 base and J by 2 bases, with 11 bases between them. Looked up from germline, CDR1 is SGHVS and CDR2 is FQNEAQ. The CDR3 protein is CASSLVGGLNTEAFF. CDR3 in DNA: TGTGCCAGCAGCTTAGTTGGGGGTCTCAACACTGAAGCTTTCTTT.

The rearrangement joins TRBV29-1 to TRBJ2-1, with 10 bases that match TRBD2. V was clipped by 1 base and J by 8 bases; unmatched bases: 5. The CDR3 is 14 amino acids. Germline V lookup: CDR1 SQVTM, CDR2 ANQGSEA. CDR3 sequence: CSVEAQRGGYEQFF. As DNA, the CDR3 is TGCAGCGTTGAAGCCCAGCGGGGGGGGTATGAGCAGTTCTTC.

This clone came up once. The chain couples TRBV9 to TRBJ1-1, with TRBD1 matching over 7 bases. This CDR3 has 14 amino acids. Germline V lookup: CDR1 SGDLS, CDR2 YYNGEE. The ends lost 3 bases at V and 0 bases at J; junction bases unmatched: 2. The CDR3 DNA is TGTGCCAGCAGCGAGGGGGCGTTGAACACTGAAGCTTTCTTT. Translation: CASSEGALNTEAFF.

V and J are TRBV4-1 and TRBJ1-1; TRBD1 is a possible D gene (6 bases). Between the trimmed V and J ends, which lost 0 bases and 3 bases, there was a span of 11 bases. There are 15 residues in the CDR3. Germline loops: CDR1 MGHRA, CDR2 YSYEKL. The CDR3 nucleotides are TGCGCCAGCAGCCAAGAACAGGGAGCGGACACTGAAGCTTTCTTT. Translating it yields CASSQEQGADTEAFF.

This clone was seen just once. The same CDR3 arises from other DNA sequences in this sample as well. The chain has TRBV4-1 and TRBJ2-2; 8 bases agree with TRBD2. CDR3 length equals 14 residues. From germline, CDR1 is MGHRA and CDR2 YSYEKL. J was trimmed by 6 bases and V by 4 bases; bases with no gene match: 4. CDR3 region: CASSPRRGAGELFF. The CDR3 nucleotides read TGCGCCAGCAGCCCCCGGCGGGGGGCCGGGGAGCTGTTTTTT.

The V and J genes are TRBV7-9 and TRBJ2-2, with 12 bases that match TRBD2. CDR3 length: 17 amino acids. The germline gives CDR1 SEHNR, CDR2 FQNEAQ (reference sequence). V shed 5 bases, J shed 2 bases, and the junction held 6 bases outside the gene matches. This CDR3 reads CASSRGLAGPNTGELFF. The CDR3 coding sequence is TGTGCCAGCAGCCGAGGACTAGCGGGGCCTAACACCGGGGAGCTGTTTTTT. The full variable domain, in which reference TRBV7-9 and TRBJ2-2 provide the parts outside the CDR3, is DTGVSQNPRHKITKRGQNVTFRCDPISEHNRLYWYRQTLGQGPEFLTYFQNEAQLEKSRLLSDRFSAERPKGSFSTLEIQRTEQGDSAMYLCASSRGLAGPNTGELFFGEGSRLTVL.

The CDR3 reads CASSIRGVVEQALGAQHF. The CDR3 nucleotides are TGTGCCAGTAGTATTCGCGGGGTGGTTGAGCAGGCTCTGGGGGCCCAGCATTTT. This chain links TRBV19 with TRBJ1-5, with a tentative D call TRBD1 (5 bases). The CDR3 length is 18 residues. Between the trimmed V and J ends, which lost 3 bases and 11 bases, there was a span of 29 bases. Per the germline V gene, CDR1 is LNHDA and CDR2 is SQIVND (reference sequence).

This chain joins TRBV28 and TRBJ2-2; D is possibly TRBD1 (6 bases). The CDR3 runs to 15 residues. Trimming removed 1 base from V and 3 bases from J, with 9 bases in between. Germline assignment: CDR1 MDHEN and CDR2 SYDVKM. CDR3 residues: CASSLFAGDTGELFF. The CDR3 DNA follows: TGTGCCAGCAGTTTATTTGCAGGGGACACCGGGGAGCTGTTTTTT.

This clone appeared a few times. The chain joins TRBV6-5 to TRBJ1-5; tentative D call: TRBD1 (6 bases). The CDR3 has 15 amino acids. V lost 2 bases and J lost 0, with 8 bases in between. Germline V gene data show CDR1 as MNHEY and CDR2 as SVGAGI. The CDR3: CASSYGRGSNQPQHF. The CDR3 DNA reads TGTGCCAGCAGTTACGGCAGGGGTAGCAATCAGCCCCAGCATTTT.

The chain employs TRBV27 and TRBJ2-5, with 7 bases fitting TRBD2. The CDR3 loop spans 16 amino acids. Germline CDR1 and CDR2: MNHEY and SMNVEV (reference sequence). V was pared by 5 bases and J by 0 bases, with 9 bases of the junction left unmatched. The CDR3 coding sequence is TGTGCCAGCAGTCGGTCTAGCGGCCGCTACCAAGAGACCCAGTACTTC. This translates into CASSRSSGRYQETQYF.

Points on this clone: Other nucleotide sequences from this sample produce the same CDR3. This chain joins TRBV9 and TRBJ2-3; D remains unclear. Germline V gene lookup returns CDR1 SGDLS and CDR2 YYNGEE. The CDR3 loop spans 13 amino acids. V dropped 1 base and J dropped 1 base, with 4 bases sitting between them. The DNA of the CDR3 is TGTGCCAGCAGCGTATCGGGCACAGATACGCAGTATTTT. Translating gives CASSVSGTDTQYF.

V usage is TRBV13 and J usage is TRBJ1-1; TRBD1 is a possible D gene (6 bases). The CDR3 has 13 amino acids. V was shortened by 3 bases and J by 6 bases, with 11 bases between the two germline ends. Germline CDR1 and CDR2: PRHDT and FYEKMQ (reference sequence). CDR3 sequence reads: CASSLGAGPEAFF. The DNA of the CDR3 is TGTGCCAGCAGCTTGGGGGCGGGCCCTGAAGCTTTCTTT. Full variable domain (missing parts from reference TRBV13 and TRBJ1-1): AAGVIQSPRHLIKEKRETATLKCYPIPRHDTVYWYQQGPGQDPQFLISFYEKMQSDKGSIPDRFSAQQFSDYHSELNMSSLELGDSALYFCASSLGAGPEAFFGQGTRLTVV.

V is TRBV5-4 and J is TRBJ2-3; 7 bases match TRBD2. CDR3 length: 14 residues. Trimming took 7 bases from V and 5 from J; bases not matched to a gene: 10. Per germline, CDR1 SGHNT and CDR2 YYREEE (reference sequence). The CDR3 region has the DNA TGTGCCAGCTTCGGGGGGAGAGAAGGAGATACGCAGTATTTT. Residues: CASFGGREGDTQYF. The whole variable domain, filled in from reference TRBV5-4 and TRBJ2-3, reads ETGVTQSPTHLIKTRGQQVTLRCSSQSGHNTVSWYQQALGQGPQFIFQYYREEENGRGNFPPRFSGLQFPNYSSELNVNALELDDSALYLCASFGGREGDTQYFGPGTRLTVL.

The rearrangement joins TRBV13 to TRBJ1-3; D call uncertain. The V end was cut by 5 bases, the J end by 0 bases, with 8 bases between. The germline V gene has CDR1 PRHDT and CDR2 FYEKMQ (reference sequence). There are 14 residues in the CDR3. Here the CDR3 DNA reads TGTGCCAGCAGCAGCGGGAGCTCTGGAAACACCATATATTTT. It encodes CASSSGSSGNTIYF.

The chain uses TRBV6-1 and TRBJ2-2; no definite D call. This CDR3 comprises 15 residues. V was cut by 0 bases and J by 0 bases, with 5 bases left in between. The V gene's germline CDR1 is MNHNS and CDR2 SASEGT. The CDR3 DNA reads as TGTGCCAGCAGTGAAGCGCCAGCGAACACCGGGGAGCTGTTTTTT. It translates to CASSEAPANTGELFF.